The 9 T cell receptor beta chains reported below all come from one sample, sequenced in a study of CD8 T cells in ankylosing spondylitis. TCRdb re-called the 5' RACE reads through MiXCR, storing one row per CDR3 protein. The sample records around 22,000 distinct CDR3 sequences, about an eighth being singletons. The material sequenced was blood. These receptor sequences come from a male donor with ankylosing spondylitis or in good health (not recorded which).

The chain carries TRBV20-1 and TRBJ2-1; tentative D call: TRBD2 (6 bases). The CDR3 has 14 residues. Trimming removed 4 bases from V and 4 bases from J, with 14 bases in between. The germline V gene encodes CDR1 DFQATT and CDR2 SNEGSKA (reference sequence). The CDR3 is CSAILRTIYNEQFF. CDR3 nucleotide sequence: TGCAGTGCTATTCTCAGGACTATTTACAATGAGCAGTTCTTC.

Ten or more counts support this clonotype. DNA of the CDR3: TGTGCCAGCAATGGACTAGCGGATCTAGCCAAAAACATTCAGTACTTC. Translation gives CASNGLADLAKNIQYF. The chain employs TRBV6-2 or TRBV6-3 and TRBJ2-4, with 10 bases that match TRBD2. The CDR3 spans 16 residues. Losses at the gene ends were 7 bases for V and 0 bases for J; bases not matched to a gene: 6. The germline CDR1 and CDR2 sequences are MNHEY and SVGEGT.

This clonotype was observed many times. V gene TRBV5-4 combines with J gene TRBJ2-3; a weak D match, TRBD2 (6 bases). Trimming stripped 9 bases from V and 2 bases from J, with 16 bases between. CDR1 is SGHNT and CDR2 is YYREEE in the germline V gene (reference sequence). This CDR3 spans 14 amino acids. CDR3 sequence reads: CATRVAVYTDTQYF. The CDR3 bases are TGTGCCACTCGCGTAGCGGTCTACACAGATACGCAGTATTTT.

This clonotype was counted many times. The chain combines TRBV7-9 with TRBJ1-6, with D unresolved. The ends were cut back, 1 base at V and 4 bases at J, with 2 bases in the middle. The CDR3 is made up of 13 amino acids. Germline CDR1 reads SEHNR; CDR2 reads FQNEAQ (reference sequence). The DNA of the CDR3 is TGTGCCAGCAGCTTAGAATATAATTCACCCCTCCACTTT. This codes for CASSLEYNSPLHF.

Details on this clonotype: The junction does not match germline at one end; this may be a read error. V gene TRBV7-7 combines with J gene TRBJ2-1; 9 nucleotides line up with TRBD1. Germline V lookup: CDR1 SSHAT, CDR2 FNYEAQ (reference sequence). The CDR3 sequence is 14 residues long. The CDR3 here is CASSRQGAYNEQFF. The CDR3 nucleotides are TGTGCTAGCAGCCGACAGGGGGCCTACAATGAGCAGTTCTTC.

V gene TRBV7-2 combines with J gene TRBJ2-3; no reliable D call. From germline, CDR1 is SGHTA and CDR2 FQGNSA. V shed 1 base and J shed 3 bases, with 17 bases lying between them. This CDR3 comprises 17 residues. The CDR3 is CASSLDFAAVKTDTQYF. The CDR3 bases are TGTGCCAGCAGCTTAGATTTTGCGGCAGTCAAAACAGATACGCAGTATTTT.

This sequence joins TRBV6-2 or TRBV6-3 and TRBJ2-7; D gene unclear. CDR1 is MNHEY, CDR2 SVGEGT, per germline. This CDR3 region has 12 residues. The ends were cut back, 6 bases at V and 4 bases at J, with 10 bases in the middle. This CDR3 is CASSQTLYEQYV. DNA of the CDR3: TGTGCCAGCAGCCAGACATTATACGAGCAGTACGTC.

This clonotype was seen many times. CDR3 residues: CASSLESWSSYEQYF. The DNA of the CDR3 is TGCGCCAGCAGCTTGGAATCCTGGAGCTCCTACGAGCAGTACTTC. The genes are TRBV5-1 and TRBJ2-7, with D unclear. The CDR3 runs to 15 residues. Germline lookup yields CDR1 SGHRS and CDR2 YFSETQ. V gave up 0 bases and J gave up 0 bases, with 10 bases separating them.

The chain joins TRBV29-1 to TRBJ2-7; no clear D gene. The length of the CDR3 is 13 residues. Germline-derived CDR1 and CDR2 are SQVTM and ANQGSEA. Trimming took off 0 bases at V and 0 bases at J, with 6 bases between the two ends. This CDR3 reads CSVEDTSSYEQYF. The CDR3 coding sequence is TGCAGCGTTGAAGACACTTCCTCCTACGAGCAGTACTTC.